This T cell receptor (beta chain) comes out of a study of control samples from healthy donors and cancer patients. The CDR3 length is 14 residues. The germline V gene has CDR1 SGHKS and CDR2 YYEKEE (reference sequence). The germline V and J ends were trimmed by 0 bases and 4 bases, with 7 bases remaining between them. The data were produced by immunoSEQ multiplex PCR, yet TCRdb's version contains in-frame clones alone and is incomplete. The sample lists tens of thousands of clones; approximately 87% were seen once. Input material: blood. V usage is TRBV5-5 and J usage is TRBJ1-4; no clear D. The source of this sequence is a middle-aged man in good health. The CDR3, as DNA: TGTGCCAGCAGCTTGGGGCCGCATAATGAAAAACTGTTTTTT. It is translated as CASSLGPHNEKLFF.